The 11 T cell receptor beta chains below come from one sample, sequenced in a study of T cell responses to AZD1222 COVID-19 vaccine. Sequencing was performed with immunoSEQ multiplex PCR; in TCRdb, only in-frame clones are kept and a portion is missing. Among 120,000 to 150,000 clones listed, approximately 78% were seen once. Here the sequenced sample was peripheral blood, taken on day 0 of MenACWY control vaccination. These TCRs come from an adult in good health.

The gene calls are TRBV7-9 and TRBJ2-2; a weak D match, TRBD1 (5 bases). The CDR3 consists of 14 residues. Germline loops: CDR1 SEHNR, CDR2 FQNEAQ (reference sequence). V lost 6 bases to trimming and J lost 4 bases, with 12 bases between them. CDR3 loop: CASSPQGFTGELFF. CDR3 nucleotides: TGTGCCAGCAGTCCCCAGGGATTCACCGGGGAGCTGTTTTTT.

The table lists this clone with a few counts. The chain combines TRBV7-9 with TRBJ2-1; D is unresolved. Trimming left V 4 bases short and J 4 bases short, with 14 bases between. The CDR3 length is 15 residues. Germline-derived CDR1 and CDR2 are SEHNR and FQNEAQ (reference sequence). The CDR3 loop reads CASSSGWSQYNEQFF. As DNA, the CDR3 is TGTGCCAGCAGCTCAGGCTGGTCACAGTACAATGAGCAGTTCTTC.

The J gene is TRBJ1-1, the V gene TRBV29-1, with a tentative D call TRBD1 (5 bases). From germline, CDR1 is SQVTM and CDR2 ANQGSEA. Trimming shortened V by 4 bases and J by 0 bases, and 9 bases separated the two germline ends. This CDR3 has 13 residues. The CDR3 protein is CSVGDWVNTEAFF. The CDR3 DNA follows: TGCAGCGTTGGGGACTGGGTGAACACTGAAGCTTTCTTT.

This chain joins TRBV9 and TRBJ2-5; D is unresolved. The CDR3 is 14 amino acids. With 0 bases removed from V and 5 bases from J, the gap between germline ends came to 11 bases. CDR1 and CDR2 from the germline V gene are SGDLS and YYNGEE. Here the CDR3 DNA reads TGTGCCAGCAGCGTAGCTCCCAGTGGGGAGACCCAGTACTTC. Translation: CASSVAPSGETQYF.

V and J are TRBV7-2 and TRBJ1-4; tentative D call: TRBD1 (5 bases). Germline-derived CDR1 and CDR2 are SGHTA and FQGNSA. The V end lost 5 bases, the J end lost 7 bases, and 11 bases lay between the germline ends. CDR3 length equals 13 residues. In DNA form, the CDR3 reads TGTGCCAGCAGCGTCCGGGACCGTGAAAAACTGTTTTTT. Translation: CASSVRDREKLFF.

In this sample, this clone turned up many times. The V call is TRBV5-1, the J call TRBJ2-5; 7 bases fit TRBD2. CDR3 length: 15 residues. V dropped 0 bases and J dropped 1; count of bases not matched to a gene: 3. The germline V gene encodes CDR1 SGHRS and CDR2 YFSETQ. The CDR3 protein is CASSLVGGGQETQYF. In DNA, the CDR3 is TGCGCCAGCAGCTTGGTGGGCGGGGGCCAAGAGACCCAGTACTTC. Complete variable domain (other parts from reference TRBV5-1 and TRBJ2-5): KAGVTQTPRYLIKTRGQQVTLSCSPISGHRSVSWYQQTPGQGLQFLFEYFSETQRNKGNFPGRFSGRQFSNSRSEMNVSTLELGDSALYLCASSLVGGGQETQYFGPGTRLLVL.

The CDR3: CASSQRGENPRGYTF. CDR3 nucleotide sequence: TGTGCCAGCAGCCAAAGGGGCGAAAACCCCCGTGGCTACACCTTC. V gene TRBV16 combines with J gene TRBJ1-2, with D perhaps matching TRBD1 (5 bases). This CDR3 region has 15 residues. CDR1 and CDR2 from the germline V gene are KGHSY and FQNENV. The germline V and J ends were trimmed by 2 bases and 7 bases, with 17 bases remaining between them.

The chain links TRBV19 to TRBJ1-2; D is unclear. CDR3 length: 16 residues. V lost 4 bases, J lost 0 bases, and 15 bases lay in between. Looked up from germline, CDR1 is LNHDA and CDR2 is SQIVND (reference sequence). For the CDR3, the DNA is TGTGCCAGTAGTAACGGACGTCAGACATCTAACTATGGCTACACCTTC. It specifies CASSNGRQTSNYGYTF.

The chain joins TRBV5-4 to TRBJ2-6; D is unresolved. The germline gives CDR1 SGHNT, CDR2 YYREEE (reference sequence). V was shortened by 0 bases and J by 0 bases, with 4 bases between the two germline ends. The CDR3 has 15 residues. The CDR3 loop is CASSLALSGANVLTF. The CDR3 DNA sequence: TGTGCCAGCAGCTTGGCTCTCTCTGGGGCCAACGTCCTGACTTTC. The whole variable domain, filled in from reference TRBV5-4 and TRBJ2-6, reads ETGVTQSPTHLIKTRGQQVTLRCSSQSGHNTVSWYQQALGQGPQFIFQYYREEENGRGNFPPRFSGLQFPNYSSELNVNALELDDSALYLCASSLALSGANVLTFGAGSRLTVL.

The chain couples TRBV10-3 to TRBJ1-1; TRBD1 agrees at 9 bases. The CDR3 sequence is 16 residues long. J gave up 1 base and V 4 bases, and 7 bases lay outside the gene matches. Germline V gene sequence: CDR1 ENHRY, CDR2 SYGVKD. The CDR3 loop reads CAISARPGQGNTEAFF. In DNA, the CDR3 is TGTGCCATCAGTGCCAGACCGGGACAGGGGAACACTGAAGCTTTCTTT.

Written as DNA, the CDR3 is TGTGCCAGCAGTGAGGGTGCGGACAGGGGAGTCAATCAGCCCCAGCATTTT. Its protein is CASSEGADRGVNQPQHF. The chain recombines TRBV25-1 with TRBJ1-5; TRBD1 matches at 9 bases. The CDR3 spans 17 residues. The junction had 9 bases not matched to a gene; V was cut back by 3 bases and J by 3 bases. Looked up from germline, CDR1 is MGHDK and CDR2 is SYGVNS.